This TCR beta chain was found in a study of T cells in Graves' hyperthyroidism and ophthalmopathy. V lost 6 bases and J lost 0, with 15 bases in between. CDR3 length equals 15 residues. CDR1 and CDR2 (germline): MDHEN, SYDVKM. General study results and limits: Among clonotypes expanded in thyroid above 0.001, most were also found in blood.

Graves' hyperthyroidism without ophthalmopathy progression within 18 months was termed stable. The study enrolled patients aged 18 to 65 with newly diagnosed hyperthyroidism of under 2 months' duration. It was 10 ml of fresh peripheral blood that supplied the PBMCs. RNA transcripts served as the template for amplifying TCR beta CDR3 regions. HTBI primers were employed in a first-round RT-PCR of the TCR CDR3. TCRdb ran MiXCR on the multiplex PCR reads and lists one entry per CDR3 protein. The sample has roughly 750,000 distinct CDR3 sequences, 16% seen once. Ten or more counts support this clonotype. The antigen is unknown.

The source is a man younger than 35 with Graves' hyperthyroidism. Material for sequencing was blood. The chain carries TRBV28 and TRBJ2-7; D gene unclear. In DNA form, the CDR3 reads TGTGCCAGCAGCCCCGGAGACTCCTTCTCCTACGAGCAGTACTTC. Translated: CASSPGDSFSYEQYF.